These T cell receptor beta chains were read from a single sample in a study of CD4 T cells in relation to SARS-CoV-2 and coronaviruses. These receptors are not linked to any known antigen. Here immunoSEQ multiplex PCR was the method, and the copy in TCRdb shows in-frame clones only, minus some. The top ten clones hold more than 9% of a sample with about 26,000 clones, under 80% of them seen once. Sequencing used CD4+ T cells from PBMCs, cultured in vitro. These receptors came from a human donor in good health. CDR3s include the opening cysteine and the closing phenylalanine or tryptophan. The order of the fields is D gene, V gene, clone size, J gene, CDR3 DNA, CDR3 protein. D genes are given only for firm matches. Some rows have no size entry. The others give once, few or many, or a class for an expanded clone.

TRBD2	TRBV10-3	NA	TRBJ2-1	TGTGCCATCAGATTCACCGGGACTAGCAATGAGCAGTTCTTC	CAIRFTGTSNEQFF
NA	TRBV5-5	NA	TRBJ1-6	TGTGCCAGCAGCTTGGAACAGGGTAGTTCACCCCTCCACTTT	CASSLEQGSSPLHF
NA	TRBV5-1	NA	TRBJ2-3	TGCGCCAGCAGCGTATCGTCCCCCGGGCGGGGCACAGATACGCAGTATTTT	CASSVSSPGRGTDTQYF
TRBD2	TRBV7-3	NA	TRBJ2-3	TGTGCCAGCAGCCGTAGCGGGAGAGGATTCACAGATACGCAGTATTTT	CASSRSGRGFTDTQYF
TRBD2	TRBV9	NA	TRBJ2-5	TGTGCCAGCAGCGGTGGTAGCGGGGGCGCTTGGCGAGAGACCCAGTACTTC	CASSGGSGGAWRETQYF
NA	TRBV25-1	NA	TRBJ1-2	TGTGCCAGCGGAGGGGGATATGGCTACACCTTC	CASGGGYGYTF
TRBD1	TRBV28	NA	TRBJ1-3	TGTGCCAGCAGTCCCACCCGGGACAGGTTGAACACCATATATTTT	CASSPTRDRLNTIYF
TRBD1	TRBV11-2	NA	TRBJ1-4	TGTGCCAGCAGCGCCCTGACAGGGAGGACAACTAATGAAAAACTGTTTTTT	CASSALTGRTTNEKLFF
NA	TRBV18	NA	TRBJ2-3	TGTGCCAGCTCACCAGACGGACCTAGCACAGATACGCAGTATTTT	CASSPDGPSTDTQYF
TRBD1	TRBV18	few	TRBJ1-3	TGTGCCAGCTCACTCGGGACAGGGGCCCTCTCTGGAAACACCATATATTTT	CASSLGTGALSGNTIYF
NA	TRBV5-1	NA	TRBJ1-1	TGCGCCAGCAGCGGGACCTCAGCCGGAGCTTTCTTT	CASSGTSAGAFF
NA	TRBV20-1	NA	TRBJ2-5	TGCAGTGCAATAATACAAGAGACCCAGTACTTC	CSAIIQETQYF
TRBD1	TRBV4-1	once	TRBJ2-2	TGCGCCAGCAGCCAAGTTGGGTTGGGACAGGGGAACACCGGGGAGCTGTTTTTT	CASSQVGLGQGNTGELFF
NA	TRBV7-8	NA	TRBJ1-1	TGTGCCAGCAGCCGTACAGGGTTAACTGAAGCTTTCTTT	CASSRTGLTEAFF
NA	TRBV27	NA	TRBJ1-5	TGTGCCAGCAGTCCTTTGGGGAGGGGAGGGAGTCAGCCCCAGCATTTT	CASSPLGRGGSQPQHF
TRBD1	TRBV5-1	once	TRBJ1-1	TGCGCCAGCGCTGGACAGGGTAACACTGAAGCTTTCTTT	CASAGQGNTEAFF
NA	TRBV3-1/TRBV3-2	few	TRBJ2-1	TGTGCCAGCAGCCCCCCGGGACTCCAAAATGAGCAGTTCTTC	CASSPPGLQNEQFF
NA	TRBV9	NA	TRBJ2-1	TGTGCCAGCAGCGTAAGGTGGGCAGGGGACAATGAGCAGTTCTTC	CASSVRWAGDNEQFF
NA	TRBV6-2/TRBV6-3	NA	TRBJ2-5	TGTGCCAGCAGCCGGGCCCTCTGGAACCAGTACTTC	CASSRALWNQYF